This T cell receptor beta chain was obtained from a study of T cell responses to AZD1222 COVID-19 vaccine. This CDR3 comprises 17 residues. V trimming: 0 bases; J trimming: 4 bases; junction bases outside the gene matches: 11. Germline CDR1 SGHAT, CDR2 FQNNGV. Assay used: immunoSEQ multiplex PCR; TCRdb lists only in-frame clones, some missing. Among 120,000 or so clones listed, roughly nine tenths were seen once. The rearrangement links TRBV11-2 to TRBJ1-2; 7 bases are shared with TRBD1. The source is an adult in good health. This specimen was peripheral blood, taken on day 0 of AZD1222 vaccination. The CDR3 sequence: CASSLDRGQGSSYGYTF. The CDR3, as DNA: TGTGCCAGCAGCTTAGATAGGGGGCAGGGGAGCAGCTATGGCTACACCTTC.